This TCR beta chain was profiled in a study of T cell changes during pregnancy in multiple sclerosis. Germline V gives CDR1 SGHNT, CDR2 YENEEA. The CDR3 runs 15 residues. V lost 4 bases to trimming and J lost 2 bases, with 14 bases between them. Profiled with immunoSEQ multiplex PCR; TCRdb holds only in-frame clones, not every one. Of around 26,000 clones listed, approximately 90% are singletons. This chain links TRBV11-3 with TRBJ2-5; tentatively, D is TRBD2 (6 bases). The sequence was obtained from a female donor in good health, enrolled as a control in a pregnancy study. The starting material was CD4+ T cells from peripheral blood mononuclear cells, obtained in the first trimester of pregnancy. The CDR3 here is CASSSGLRRQETQYF. The CDR3 coding sequence is TGTGCCAGCAGCTCGGGACTTCGGCGACAAGAGACCCAGTACTTC.